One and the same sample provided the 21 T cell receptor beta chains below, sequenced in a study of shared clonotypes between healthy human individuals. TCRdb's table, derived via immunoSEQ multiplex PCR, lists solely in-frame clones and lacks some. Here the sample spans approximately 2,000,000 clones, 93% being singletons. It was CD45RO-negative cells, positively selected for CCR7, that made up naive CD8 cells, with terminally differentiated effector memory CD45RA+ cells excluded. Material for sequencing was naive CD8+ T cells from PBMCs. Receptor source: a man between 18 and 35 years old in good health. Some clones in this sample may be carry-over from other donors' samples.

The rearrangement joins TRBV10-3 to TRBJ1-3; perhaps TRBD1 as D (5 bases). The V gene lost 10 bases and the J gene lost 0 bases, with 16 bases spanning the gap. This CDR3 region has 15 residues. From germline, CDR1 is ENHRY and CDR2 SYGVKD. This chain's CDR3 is CATTTGVDSGNTIYF. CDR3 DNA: TGTGCCACCACCACGGGGGTCGACTCTGGAAACACCATATATTTT.

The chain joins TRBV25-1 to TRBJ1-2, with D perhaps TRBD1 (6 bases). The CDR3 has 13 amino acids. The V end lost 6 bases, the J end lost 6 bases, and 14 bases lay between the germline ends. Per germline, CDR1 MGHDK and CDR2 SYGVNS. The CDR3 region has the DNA TGTGCCAGCAGCTTGACAGGATATGATGGCTACACCTTC. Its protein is CASSLTGYDGYTF.

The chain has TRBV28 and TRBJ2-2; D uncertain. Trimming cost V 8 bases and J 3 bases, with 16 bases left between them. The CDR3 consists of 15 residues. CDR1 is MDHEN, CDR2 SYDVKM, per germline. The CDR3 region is CASRQSRSDTGELFF. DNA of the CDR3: TGTGCCAGCCGACAATCTAGGTCAGACACCGGGGAGCTGTTTTTT.

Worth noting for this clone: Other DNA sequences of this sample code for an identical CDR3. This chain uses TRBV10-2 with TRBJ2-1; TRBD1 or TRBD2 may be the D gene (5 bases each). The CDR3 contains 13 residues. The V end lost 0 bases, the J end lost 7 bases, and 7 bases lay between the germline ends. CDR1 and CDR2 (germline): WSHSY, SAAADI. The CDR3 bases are TGCGCCAGCAGTGAGTCGAGGGGTAATGAGCAGTTCTTC. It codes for CASSESRGNEQFF.

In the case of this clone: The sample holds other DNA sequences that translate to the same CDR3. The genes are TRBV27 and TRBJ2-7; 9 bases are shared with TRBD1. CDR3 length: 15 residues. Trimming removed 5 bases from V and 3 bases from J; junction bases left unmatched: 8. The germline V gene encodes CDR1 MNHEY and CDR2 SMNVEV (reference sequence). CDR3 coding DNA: TGTGCCAGCAGTCTGACCGGGACAGGGTACTACGAGCAGTACTTC. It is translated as CASSLTGTGYYEQYF.

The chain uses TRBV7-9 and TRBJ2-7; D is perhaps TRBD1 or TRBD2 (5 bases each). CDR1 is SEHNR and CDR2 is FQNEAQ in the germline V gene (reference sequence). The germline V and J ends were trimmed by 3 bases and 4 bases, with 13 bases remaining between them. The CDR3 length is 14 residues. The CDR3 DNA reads TGTGCCAGCAGCTTTGAGGGGATAGAATACGAGCAGTACTTC. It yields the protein CASSFEGIEYEQYF.

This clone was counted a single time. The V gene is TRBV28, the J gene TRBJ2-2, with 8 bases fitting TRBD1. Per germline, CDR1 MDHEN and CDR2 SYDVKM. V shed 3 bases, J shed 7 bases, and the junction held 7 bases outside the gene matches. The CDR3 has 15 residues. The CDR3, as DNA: TGTGCCAGCAGTTTGGGACAGGAGGGAGTCGGGGAGCTGTTTTTT. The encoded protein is CASSLGQEGVGELFF.

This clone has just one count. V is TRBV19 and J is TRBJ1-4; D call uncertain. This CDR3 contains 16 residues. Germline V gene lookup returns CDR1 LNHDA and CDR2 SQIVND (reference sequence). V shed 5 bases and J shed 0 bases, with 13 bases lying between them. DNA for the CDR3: TGTGCCAGTAGTGCCCTGACTGAGGCAACTAATGAAAAACTGTTTTTT. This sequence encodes CASSALTEATNEKLFF.

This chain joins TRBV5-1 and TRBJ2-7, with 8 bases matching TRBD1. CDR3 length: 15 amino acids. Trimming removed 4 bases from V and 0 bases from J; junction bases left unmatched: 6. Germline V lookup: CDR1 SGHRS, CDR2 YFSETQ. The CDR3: CASSVRDRNSYEQYF. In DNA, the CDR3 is TGCGCCAGCAGCGTCCGGGACAGGAACTCCTACGAGCAGTACTTC.

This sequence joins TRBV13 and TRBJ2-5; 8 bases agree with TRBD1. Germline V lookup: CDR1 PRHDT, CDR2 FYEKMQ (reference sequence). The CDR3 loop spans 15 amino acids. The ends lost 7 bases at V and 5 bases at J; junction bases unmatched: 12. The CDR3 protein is CASTYRGSRGETQYF. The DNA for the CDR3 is TGTGCCAGCACCTACAGGGGGTCTAGAGGGGAGACCCAGTACTTC.

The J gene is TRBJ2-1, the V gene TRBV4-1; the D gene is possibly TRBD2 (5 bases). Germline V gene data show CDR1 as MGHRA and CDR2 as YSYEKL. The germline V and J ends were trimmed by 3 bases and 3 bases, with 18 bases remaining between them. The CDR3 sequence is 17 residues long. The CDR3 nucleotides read TGCGCCAGCAGCCATGAGGCCGGGGTAACCATCTACAATGAGCAGTTCTTC. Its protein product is CASSHEAGVTIYNEQFF.

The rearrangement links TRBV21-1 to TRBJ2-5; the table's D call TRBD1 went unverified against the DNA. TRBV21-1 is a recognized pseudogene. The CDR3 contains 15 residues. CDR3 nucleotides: TGTGCCAGCAGCACACGGACAGGGGGAAAAGAGACCCAGTACTTC. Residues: CASSTRTGGKETQYF.

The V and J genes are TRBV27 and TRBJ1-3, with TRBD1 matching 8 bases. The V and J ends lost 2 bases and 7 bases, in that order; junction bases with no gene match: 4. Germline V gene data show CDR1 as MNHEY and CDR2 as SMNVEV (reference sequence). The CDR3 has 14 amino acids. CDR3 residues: CASSLDRGRNTIYF. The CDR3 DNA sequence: TGTGCCAGCAGTTTAGACAGGGGAAGGAACACCATATATTTT.

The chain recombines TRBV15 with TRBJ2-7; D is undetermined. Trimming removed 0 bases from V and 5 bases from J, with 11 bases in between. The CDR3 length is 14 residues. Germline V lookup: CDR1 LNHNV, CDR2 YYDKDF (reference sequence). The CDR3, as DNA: TGTGCCACCAGCAGAGATACCGGGTACGACGAGCAGTACTTC. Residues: CATSRDTGYDEQYF.

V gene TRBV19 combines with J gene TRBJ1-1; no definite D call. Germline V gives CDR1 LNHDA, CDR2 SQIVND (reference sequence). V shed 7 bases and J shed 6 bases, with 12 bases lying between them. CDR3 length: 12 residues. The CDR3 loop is CASMGIGPEAFF. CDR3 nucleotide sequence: TGTGCCAGTATGGGAATTGGGCCTGAAGCTTTCTTT.

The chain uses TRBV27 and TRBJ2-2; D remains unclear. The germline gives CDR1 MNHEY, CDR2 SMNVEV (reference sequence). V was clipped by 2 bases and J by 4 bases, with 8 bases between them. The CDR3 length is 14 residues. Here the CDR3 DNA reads TGTGCCAGCAGTTTAAGTCCGGGCACCGGGGAGCTGTTTTTT. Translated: CASSLSPGTGELFF.

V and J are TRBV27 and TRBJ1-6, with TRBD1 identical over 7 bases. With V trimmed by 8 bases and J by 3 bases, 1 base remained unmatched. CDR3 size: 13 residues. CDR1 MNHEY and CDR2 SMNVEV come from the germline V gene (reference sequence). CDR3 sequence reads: CASGTVYNSPLHF. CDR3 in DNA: TGTGCCAGCGGGACAGTCTATAATTCACCCCTCCACTTT.

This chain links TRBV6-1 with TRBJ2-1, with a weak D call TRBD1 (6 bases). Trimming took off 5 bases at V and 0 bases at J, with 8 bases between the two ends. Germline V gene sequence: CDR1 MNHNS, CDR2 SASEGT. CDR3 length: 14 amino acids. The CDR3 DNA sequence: TGTGCCAGCAGTACAGGGTTCTCCTACAATGAGCAGTTCTTC. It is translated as CASSTGFSYNEQFF.

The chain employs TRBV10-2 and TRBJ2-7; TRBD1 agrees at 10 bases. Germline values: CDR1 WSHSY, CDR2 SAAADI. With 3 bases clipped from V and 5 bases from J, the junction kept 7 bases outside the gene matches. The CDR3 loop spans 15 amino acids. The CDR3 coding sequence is TGCGCCAGCAGTGAATCGACAGGGGGCTGGGACGAGCAGTACTTC. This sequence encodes CASSESTGGWDEQYF.

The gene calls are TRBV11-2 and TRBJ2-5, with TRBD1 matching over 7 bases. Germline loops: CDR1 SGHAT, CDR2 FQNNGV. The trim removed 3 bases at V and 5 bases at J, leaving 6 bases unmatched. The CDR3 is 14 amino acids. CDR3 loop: CASSFYRGLETQYF. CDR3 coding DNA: TGTGCCAGCAGCTTCTACAGGGGCTTGGAGACCCAGTACTTC.

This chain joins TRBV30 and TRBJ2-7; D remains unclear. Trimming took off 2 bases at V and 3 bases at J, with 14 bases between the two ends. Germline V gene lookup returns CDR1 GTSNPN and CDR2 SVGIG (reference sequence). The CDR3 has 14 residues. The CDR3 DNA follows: TGTGCCTGGAGTCTTGCCTCCGGTTACTACGAGCAGTACTTC. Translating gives CAWSLASGYYEQYF. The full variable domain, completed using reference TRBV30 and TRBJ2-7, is SQTIHQWPATLVQPVGSPLSLECTVEGTSNPNLYWYRQAAGRGLQLLFYSVGIGQISSEVPQNLSASRPQDRQFILSSKKLLLSDSGFYLCAWSLASGYYEQYFGPGTRLTVT.